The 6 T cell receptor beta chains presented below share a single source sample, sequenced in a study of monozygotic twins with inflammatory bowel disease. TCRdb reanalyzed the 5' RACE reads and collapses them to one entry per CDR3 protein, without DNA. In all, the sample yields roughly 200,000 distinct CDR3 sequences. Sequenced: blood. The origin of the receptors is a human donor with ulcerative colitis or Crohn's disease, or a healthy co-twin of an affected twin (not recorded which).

Here the CDR3 reads CASSGRQGAIRDEQFF. The chain carries TRBV5-1 and TRBJ2-1; TCRdb proposes TRBD1, but this gene call is untestable without DNA. The CDR3 runs 16 residues. Germline V CDR1 and CDR2: SGHRS, YFSETQ. Full variable domain (remainder filled in from reference TRBV5-1 and TRBJ2-1): KAGVTQTPRYLIKTRGQQVTLSCSPISGHRSVSWYQQTPGQGLQFLFEYFSETQRNKGNFPGRFSGRQFSNSRSEMNVSTLELGDSALYLCASSGRQGAIRDEQFFGPGTRLTVL.

CDR3 sequence reads: CSARDFEGGGPWETQYF. The chain couples TRBV20-1 to TRBJ2-5; TCRdb's D gene call, TRBD2, goes unchecked for lack of DNA. The CDR3 runs to 17 residues. In germline, CDR1 is DFQATT, CDR2 SNEGSKA (reference sequence).

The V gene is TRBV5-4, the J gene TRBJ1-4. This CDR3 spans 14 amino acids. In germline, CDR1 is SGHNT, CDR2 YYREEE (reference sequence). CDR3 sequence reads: CASSFEGRRGKLFF.

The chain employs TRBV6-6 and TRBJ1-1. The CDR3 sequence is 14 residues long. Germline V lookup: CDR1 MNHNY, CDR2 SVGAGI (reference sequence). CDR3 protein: CASVEPVGDTEAFF.

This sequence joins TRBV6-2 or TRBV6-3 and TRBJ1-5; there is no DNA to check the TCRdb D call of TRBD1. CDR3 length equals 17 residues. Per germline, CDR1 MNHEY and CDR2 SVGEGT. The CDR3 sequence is CASSRPPDLYSNQPQHF.

Here the CDR3 reads CASSSQLAEFYNEQFF. The chain is built from TRBV4-3 and TRBJ2-1; TCRdb's D call, TRBD2, is unchecked because there is no DNA. The CDR3 is made up of 16 amino acids. Germline CDR1 reads LGHNA; CDR2 reads YSLEER.